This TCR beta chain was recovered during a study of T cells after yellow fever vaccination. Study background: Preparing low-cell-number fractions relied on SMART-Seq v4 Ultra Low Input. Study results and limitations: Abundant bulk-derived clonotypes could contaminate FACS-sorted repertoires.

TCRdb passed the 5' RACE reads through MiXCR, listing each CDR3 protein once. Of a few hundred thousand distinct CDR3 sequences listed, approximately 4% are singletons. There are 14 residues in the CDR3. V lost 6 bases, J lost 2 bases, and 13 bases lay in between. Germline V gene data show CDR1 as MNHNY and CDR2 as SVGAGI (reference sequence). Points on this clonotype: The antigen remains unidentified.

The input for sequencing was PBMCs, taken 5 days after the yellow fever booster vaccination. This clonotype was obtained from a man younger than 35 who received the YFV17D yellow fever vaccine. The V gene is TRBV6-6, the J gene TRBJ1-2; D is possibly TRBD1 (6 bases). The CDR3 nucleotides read TGTGCCAGCAGCCGACAGGAATTAAACTATGGCTACACCTTC. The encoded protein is CASSRQELNYGYTF.